This T cell receptor beta chain was identified during a study of shared clonotypes between healthy human individuals. The overall study: A donor's plate count was three for CD4 naive and three for CD4 memory; CD8 naive had two and CD8 memory one.

General study findings and limits: The represented genetic and exposure-history diversity was limited by the small number of donors. Non-shared clonotypes had lower generation probabilities than clonotypes shared by all four sorted-subset donors.

Trimming left V 0 bases short and J 3 bases short, with 10 bases between. This CDR3 region has 15 residues. Per the germline V gene, CDR1 is SGHRS and CDR2 is YFSETQ. Concerning this clone itself: What it binds is unknown.

The protocol was immunoSEQ multiplex PCR, while the TCRdb copy is restricted to in-frame clones and leaves out a portion. This sample carries 850,000 to 1,200,000 clones, about 70% of them seen once, and the ten largest clones take approximately 1.5%. This receptor was taken from a man younger than 30 in good health. The chain uses TRBV5-1 and TRBJ2-1; D perhaps matches TRBD2 (6 bases). Sequenced: memory CD4+ T cells sorted from blood. The sample's subset: CD45RA-negative fraction. The CDR3 spells CASSLAASVYNEQFF. CDR3 nucleotides: TGCGCCAGCAGCTTGGCCGCTAGCGTCTACAATGAGCAGTTCTTC.